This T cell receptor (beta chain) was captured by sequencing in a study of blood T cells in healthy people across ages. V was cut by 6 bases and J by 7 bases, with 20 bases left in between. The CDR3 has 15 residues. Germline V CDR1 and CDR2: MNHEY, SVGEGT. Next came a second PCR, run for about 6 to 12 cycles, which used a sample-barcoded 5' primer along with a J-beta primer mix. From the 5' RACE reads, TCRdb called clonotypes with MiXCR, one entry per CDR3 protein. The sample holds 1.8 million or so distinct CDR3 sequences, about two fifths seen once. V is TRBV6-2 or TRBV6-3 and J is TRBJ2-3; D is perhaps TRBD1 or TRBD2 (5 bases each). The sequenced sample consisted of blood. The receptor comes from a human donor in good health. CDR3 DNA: TGTGCCAGCAGAGACGGGACCGCCCCGGGGTATACGCAGTATTTT. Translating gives CASRDGTAPGYTQYF.